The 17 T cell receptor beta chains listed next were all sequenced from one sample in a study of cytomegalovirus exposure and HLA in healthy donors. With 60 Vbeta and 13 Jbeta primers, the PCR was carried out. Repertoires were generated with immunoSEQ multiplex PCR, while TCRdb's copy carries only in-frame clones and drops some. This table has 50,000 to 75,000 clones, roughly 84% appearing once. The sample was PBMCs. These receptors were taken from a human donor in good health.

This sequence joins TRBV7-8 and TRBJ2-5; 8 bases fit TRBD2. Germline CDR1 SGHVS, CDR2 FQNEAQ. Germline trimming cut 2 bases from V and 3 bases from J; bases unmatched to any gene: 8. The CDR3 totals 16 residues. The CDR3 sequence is CASSLLRLANKETQYF. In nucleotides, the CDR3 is TGTGCCAGCAGCTTACTGAGACTAGCGAACAAAGAGACCCAGTACTTC.

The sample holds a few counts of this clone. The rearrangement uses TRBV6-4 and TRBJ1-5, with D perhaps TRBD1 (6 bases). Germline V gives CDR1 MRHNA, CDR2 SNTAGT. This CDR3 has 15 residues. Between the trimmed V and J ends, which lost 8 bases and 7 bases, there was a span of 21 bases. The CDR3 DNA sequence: TGTGCCAGCTGGAACAGACAGGCCGTCCCCCAGCCCCAGCATTTT. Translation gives CASWNRQAVPQPQHF.

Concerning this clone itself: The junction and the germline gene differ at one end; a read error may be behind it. The CDR3 DNA sequence: TGTTCCAGCATCATAGCGGGAGGAAACAATGAGCAGTTCTTC. Protein sequence: CSSIIAGGNNEQFF. The V call is TRBV7-9, the J call TRBJ2-1, with 10 positions matching TRBD2. The germline V gene has CDR1 SEHNR and CDR2 FQNEAQ (reference sequence). The CDR3 is 14 residues long.

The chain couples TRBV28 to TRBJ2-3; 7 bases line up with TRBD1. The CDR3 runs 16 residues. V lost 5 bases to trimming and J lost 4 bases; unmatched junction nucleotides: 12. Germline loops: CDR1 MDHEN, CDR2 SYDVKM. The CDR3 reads CASSPRQGSRADTQYF. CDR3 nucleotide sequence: TGTGCCAGCAGTCCCCGACAGGGTTCTCGCGCAGATACGCAGTATTTT.

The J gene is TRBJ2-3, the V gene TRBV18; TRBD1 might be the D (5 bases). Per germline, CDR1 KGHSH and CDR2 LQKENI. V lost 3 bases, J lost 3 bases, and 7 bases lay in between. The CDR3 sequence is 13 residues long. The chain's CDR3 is CASSPTVTDTQYF. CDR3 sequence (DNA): TGTGCCAGCTCACCGACAGTAACAGATACGCAGTATTTT. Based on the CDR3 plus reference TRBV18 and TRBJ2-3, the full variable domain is NAGVMQNPRHLVRRRGQEARLRCSPMKGHSHVYWYRQLPEEGLKFMVYLQKENIIDESGMPKERFSAEFPKEGPSILRIQQVVRGDSAAYFCASSPTVTDTQYFGPGTRLTVL.

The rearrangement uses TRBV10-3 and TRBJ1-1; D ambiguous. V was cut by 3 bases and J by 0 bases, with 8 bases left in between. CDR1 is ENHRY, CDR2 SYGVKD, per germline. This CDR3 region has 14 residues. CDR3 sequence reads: CAISDWPMNTEAFF. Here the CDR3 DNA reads TGTGCCATCAGTGATTGGCCGATGAACACTGAAGCTTTCTTT.

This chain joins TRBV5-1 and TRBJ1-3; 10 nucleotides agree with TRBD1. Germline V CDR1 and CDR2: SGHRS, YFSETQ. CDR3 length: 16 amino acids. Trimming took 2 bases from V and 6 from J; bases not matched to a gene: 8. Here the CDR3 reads CASSFRDRGSSNTIYF. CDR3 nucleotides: TGCGCCAGCAGCTTCCGGGACAGGGGTTCCTCAAACACCATATATTTT.

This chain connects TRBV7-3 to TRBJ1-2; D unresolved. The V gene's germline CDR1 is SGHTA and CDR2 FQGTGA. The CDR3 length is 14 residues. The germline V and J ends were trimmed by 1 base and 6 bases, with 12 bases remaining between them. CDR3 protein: CASSLMAGSNGYTF. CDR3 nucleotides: TGTGCCAGCAGCTTAATGGCAGGATCCAATGGCTACACCTTC.

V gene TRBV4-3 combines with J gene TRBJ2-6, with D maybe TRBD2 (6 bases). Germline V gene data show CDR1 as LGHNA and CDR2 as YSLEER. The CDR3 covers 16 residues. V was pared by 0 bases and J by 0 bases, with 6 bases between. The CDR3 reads CASSQDGSSGANVLTF. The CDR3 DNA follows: TGCGCCAGCAGCCAAGACGGGAGCTCTGGGGCCAACGTCCTGACTTTC.

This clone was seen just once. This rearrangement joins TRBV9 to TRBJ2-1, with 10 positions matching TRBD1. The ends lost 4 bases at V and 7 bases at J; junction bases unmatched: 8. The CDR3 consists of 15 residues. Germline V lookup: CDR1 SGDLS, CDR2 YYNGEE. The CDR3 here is CASSRRTGGGNEQFF. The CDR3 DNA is TGTGCCAGCAGCCGTAGGACAGGGGGGGGGAATGAGCAGTTCTTC.

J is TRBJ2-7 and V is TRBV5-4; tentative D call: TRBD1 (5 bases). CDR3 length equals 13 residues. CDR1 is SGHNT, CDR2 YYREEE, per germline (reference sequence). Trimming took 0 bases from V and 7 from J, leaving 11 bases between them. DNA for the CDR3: TGTGCCAGCAGCTTGGACGGCTACAGGGAGCAGTACTTC. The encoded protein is CASSLDGYREQYF.

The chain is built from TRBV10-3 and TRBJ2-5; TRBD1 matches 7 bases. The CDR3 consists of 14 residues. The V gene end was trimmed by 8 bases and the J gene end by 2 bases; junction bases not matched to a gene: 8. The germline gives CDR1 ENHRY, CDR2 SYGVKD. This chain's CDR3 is CAIGRRDRQETQYF. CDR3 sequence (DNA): TGTGCCATCGGACGCCGGGACAGACAAGAGACCCAGTACTTC.

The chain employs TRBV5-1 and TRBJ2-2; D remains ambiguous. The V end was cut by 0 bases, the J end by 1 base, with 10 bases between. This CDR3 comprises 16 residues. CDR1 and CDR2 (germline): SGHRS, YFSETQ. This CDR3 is CASSLGGNWNTGELFF. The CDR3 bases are TGCGCCAGCAGCTTGGGAGGTAACTGGAACACCGGGGAGCTGTTTTTT. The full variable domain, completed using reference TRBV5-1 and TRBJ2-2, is KAGVTQTPRYLIKTRGQQVTLSCSPISGHRSVSWYQQTPGQGLQFLFEYFSETQRNKGNFPGRFSGRQFSNSRSEMNVSTLELGDSALYLCASSLGGNWNTGELFFGEGSRLTVL.

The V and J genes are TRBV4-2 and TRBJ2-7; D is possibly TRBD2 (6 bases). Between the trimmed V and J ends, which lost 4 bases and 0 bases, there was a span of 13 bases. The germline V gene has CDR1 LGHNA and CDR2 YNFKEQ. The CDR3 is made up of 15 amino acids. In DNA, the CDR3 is TGTGCCAGCAGCCCTGGACGGGGGAGCTCCTACGAGCAGTACTTC. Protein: CASSPGRGSSYEQYF.

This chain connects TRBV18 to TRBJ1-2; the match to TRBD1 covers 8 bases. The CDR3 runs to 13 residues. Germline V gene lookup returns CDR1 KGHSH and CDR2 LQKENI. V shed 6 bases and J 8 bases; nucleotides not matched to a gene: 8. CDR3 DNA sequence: TGTGCCAGCTCTGAAGACAGGGGCGGCGGCTACACCTTC. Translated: CASSEDRGGGYTF.

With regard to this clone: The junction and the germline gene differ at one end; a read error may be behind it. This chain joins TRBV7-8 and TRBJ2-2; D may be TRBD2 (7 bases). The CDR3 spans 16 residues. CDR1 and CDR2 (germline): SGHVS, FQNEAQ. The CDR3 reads CATSRGAGDNTGELFF. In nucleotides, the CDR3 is TGTGCCACCAGCAGGGGTGCGGGGGACAACACCGGGGAGCTGTTTTTT. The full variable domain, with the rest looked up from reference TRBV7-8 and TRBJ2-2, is GAGVSQSPRYKVAKRGQDVALRCDPISGHVSLFWYQQALGQGPEFLTYFQNEAQLDKSGLPSDRFFAERPEGSVSTLKIQRTQQEDSAVYLCATSRGAGDNTGELFFGEGSRLTVL.

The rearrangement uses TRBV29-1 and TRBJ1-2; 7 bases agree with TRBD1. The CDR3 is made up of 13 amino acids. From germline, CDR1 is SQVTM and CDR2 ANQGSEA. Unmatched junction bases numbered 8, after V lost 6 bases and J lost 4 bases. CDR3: CSVTPGTAYGYTF. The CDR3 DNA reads TGCAGCGTCACTCCGGGGACAGCCTATGGCTACACCTTC.